This TCR beta chain was obtained from a study of metastatic and nonmetastatic thyroid tumors. No patient had received any treatment before thyroid surgery. Using MiXCR, TCRdb re-called clones from the PCR reads. Of 21,000 or so clones listed, about 30% are singletons. This clone has just one count. V was pared by 3 bases and J by 1 base, with 10 bases between. This CDR3 has 13 amino acids. Looked up from germline, CDR1 is DFQATT and CDR2 is SNEGSKA (reference sequence). The chain links TRBV20-1 to TRBJ2-7; weak D call: TRBD2 (6 bases). The TCR comes from a female donor with papillary thyroid cancer or a benign thyroid nodule (not recorded which). Some clones in this sample may be carry-over from other donors' samples. The specimen sequenced was tumor tissue. The CDR3 here is CSARRDVSYEQYF. The CDR3 DNA reads TGCAGTGCTAGGCGGGACGTATCCTACGAGCAGTACTTC.